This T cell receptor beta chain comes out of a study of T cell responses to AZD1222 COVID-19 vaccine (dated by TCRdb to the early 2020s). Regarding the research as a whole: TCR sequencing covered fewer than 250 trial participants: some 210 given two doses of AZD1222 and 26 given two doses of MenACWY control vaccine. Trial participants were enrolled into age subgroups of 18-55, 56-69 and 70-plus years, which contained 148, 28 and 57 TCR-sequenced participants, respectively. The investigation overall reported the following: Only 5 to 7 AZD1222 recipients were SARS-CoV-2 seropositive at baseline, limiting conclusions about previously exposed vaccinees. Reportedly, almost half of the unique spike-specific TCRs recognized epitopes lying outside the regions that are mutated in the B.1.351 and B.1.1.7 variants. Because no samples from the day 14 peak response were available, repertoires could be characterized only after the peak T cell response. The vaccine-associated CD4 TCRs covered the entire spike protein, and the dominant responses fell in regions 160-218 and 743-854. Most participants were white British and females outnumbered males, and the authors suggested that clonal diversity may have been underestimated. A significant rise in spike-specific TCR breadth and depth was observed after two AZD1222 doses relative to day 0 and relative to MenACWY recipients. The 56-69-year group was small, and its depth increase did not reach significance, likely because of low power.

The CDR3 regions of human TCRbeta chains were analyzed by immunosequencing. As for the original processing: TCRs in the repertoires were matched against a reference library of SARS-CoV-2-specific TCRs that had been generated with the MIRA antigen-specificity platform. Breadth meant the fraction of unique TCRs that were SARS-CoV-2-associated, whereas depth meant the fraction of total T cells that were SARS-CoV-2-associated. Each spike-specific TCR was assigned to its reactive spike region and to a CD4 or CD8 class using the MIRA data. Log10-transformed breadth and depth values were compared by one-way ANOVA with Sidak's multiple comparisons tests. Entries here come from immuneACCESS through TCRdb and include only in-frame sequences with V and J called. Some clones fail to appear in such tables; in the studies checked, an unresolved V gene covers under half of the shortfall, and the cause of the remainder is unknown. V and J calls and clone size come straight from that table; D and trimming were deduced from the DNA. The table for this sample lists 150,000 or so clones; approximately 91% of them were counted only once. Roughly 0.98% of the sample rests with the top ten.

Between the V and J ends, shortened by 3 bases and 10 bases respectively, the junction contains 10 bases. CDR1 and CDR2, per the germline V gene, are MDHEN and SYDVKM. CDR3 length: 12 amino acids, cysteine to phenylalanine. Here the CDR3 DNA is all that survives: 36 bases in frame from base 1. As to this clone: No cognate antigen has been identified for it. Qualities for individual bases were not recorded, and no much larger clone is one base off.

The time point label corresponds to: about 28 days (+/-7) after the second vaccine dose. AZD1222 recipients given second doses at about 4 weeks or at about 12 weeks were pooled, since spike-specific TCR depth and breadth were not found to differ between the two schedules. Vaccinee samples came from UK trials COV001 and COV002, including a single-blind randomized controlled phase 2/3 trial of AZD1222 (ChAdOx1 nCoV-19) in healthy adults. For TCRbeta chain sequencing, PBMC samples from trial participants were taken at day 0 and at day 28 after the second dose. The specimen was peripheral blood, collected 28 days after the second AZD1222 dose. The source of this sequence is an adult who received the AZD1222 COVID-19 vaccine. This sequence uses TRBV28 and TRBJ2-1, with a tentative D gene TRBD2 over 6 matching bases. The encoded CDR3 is CASSFGTPEQFF. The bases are TGTGCCAGCAGTTTCGGGACTCCCGAGCAGTTCTTC.